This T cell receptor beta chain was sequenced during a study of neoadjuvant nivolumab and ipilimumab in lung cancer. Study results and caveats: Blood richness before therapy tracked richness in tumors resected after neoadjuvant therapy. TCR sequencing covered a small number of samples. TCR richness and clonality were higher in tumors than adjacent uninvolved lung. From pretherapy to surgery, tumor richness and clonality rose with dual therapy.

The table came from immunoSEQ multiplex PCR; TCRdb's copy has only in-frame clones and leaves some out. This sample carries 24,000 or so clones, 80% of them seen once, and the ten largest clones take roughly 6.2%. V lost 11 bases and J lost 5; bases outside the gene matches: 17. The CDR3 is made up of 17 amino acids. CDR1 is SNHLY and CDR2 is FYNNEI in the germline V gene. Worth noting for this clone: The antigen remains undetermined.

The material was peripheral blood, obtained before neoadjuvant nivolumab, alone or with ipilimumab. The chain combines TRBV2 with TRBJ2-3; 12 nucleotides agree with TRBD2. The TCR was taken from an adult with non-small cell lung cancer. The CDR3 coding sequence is TGTGCCTCTCCCCGGGGGCTAGCGGGGGGGCGGGGAGATACGCAGTATTTT. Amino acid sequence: CASPRGLAGGRGDTQYF.